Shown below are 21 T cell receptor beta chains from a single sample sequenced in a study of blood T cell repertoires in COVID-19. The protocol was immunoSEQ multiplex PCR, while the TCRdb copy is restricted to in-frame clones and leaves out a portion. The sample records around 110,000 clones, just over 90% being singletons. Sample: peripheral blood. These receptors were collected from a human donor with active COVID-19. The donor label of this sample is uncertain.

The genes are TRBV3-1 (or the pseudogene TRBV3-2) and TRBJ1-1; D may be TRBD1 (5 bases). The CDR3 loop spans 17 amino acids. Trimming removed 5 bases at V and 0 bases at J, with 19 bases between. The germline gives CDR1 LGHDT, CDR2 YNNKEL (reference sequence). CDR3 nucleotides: TGTGCCAGCAGCTTACAACTAGCCAGGGACCTGAACACTGAAGCTTTCTTT. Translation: CASSLQLARDLNTEAFF.

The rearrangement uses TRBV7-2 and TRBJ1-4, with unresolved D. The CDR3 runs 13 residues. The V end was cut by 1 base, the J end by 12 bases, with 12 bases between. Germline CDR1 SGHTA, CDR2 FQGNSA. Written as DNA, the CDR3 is TGTGCCAGCAGCTTAGACGTACGGTCGGAACTGTTTTTT. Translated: CASSLDVRSELFF.

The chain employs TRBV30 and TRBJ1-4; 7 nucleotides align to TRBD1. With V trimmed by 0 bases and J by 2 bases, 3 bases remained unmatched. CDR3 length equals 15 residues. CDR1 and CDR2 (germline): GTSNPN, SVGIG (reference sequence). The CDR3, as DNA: TGTGCCTGGAGTGTTCAACAGGGGACTAATGAAAAACTGTTTTTT. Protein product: CAWSVQQGTNEKLFF.

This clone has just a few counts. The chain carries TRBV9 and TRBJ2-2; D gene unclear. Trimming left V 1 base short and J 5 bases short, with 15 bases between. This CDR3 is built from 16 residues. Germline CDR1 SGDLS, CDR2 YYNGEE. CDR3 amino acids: CASSVTAPPWTGELFF. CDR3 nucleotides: TGTGCCAGCAGCGTAACAGCCCCTCCGTGGACCGGGGAGCTGTTTTTT.

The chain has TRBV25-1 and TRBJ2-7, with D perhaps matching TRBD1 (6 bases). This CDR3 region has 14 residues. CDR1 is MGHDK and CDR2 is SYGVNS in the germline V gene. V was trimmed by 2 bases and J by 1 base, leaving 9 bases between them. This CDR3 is CASSETQGSYEQYF. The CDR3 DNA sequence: TGTGCCAGCAGTGAAACTCAGGGGTCCTACGAGCAGTACTTC.

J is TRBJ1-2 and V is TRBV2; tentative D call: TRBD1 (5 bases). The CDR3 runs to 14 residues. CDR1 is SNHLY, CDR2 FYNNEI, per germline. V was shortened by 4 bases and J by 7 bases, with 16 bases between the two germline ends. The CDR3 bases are TGTGCCAGCAGTGGCCTGGGGGGATCGGGTGGCTACACCTTC. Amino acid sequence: CASSGLGGSGGYTF.

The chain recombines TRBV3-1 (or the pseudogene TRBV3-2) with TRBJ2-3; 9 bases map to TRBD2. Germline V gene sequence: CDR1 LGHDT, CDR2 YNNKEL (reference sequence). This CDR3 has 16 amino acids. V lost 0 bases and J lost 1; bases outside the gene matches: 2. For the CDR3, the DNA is TGTGCCAGCAGCCAAGATCGACTAGCGGGCACAGATACGCAGTATTTT. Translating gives CASSQDRLAGTDTQYF.

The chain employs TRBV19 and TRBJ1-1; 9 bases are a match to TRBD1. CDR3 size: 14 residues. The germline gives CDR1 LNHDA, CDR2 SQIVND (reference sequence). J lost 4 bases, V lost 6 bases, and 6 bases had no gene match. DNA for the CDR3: TGTGCCAGTAGCACCGGGACAGGGTTCACTGAAGCTTTCTTT. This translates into CASSTGTGFTEAFF. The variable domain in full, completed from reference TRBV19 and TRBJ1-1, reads DGGITQSPKYLFRKEGQNVTLSCEQNLNHDAMYWYRQDPGQGLRLIYYSQIVNDFQKGDIAEGYSVSREKKESFPLTVTSAQKNPTAFYLCASSTGTGFTEAFFGQGTRLTVV.

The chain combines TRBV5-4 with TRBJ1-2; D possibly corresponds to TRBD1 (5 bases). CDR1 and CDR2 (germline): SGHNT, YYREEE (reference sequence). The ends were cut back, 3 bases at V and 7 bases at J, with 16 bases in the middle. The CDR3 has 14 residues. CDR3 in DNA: TGTGCCAGCAGCTCTTCCAGGGTATTTGCTGGCTACACCTTC. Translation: CASSSSRVFAGYTF.

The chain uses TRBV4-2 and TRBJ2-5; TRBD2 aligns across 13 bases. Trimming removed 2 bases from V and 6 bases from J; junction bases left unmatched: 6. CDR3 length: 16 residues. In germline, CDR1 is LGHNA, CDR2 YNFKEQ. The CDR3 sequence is CASSQPTSGGAQTQYF. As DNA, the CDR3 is TGTGCCAGCAGCCAACCCACTAGCGGGGGGGCTCAGACCCAGTACTTC.

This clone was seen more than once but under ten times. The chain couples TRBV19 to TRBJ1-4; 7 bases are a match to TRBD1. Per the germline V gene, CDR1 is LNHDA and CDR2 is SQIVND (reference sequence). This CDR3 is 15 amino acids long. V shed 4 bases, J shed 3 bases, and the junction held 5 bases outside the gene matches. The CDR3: CASSKGDRANEKLFF. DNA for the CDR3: TGTGCCAGTAGTAAAGGTGACAGGGCTAATGAAAAACTGTTTTTT.

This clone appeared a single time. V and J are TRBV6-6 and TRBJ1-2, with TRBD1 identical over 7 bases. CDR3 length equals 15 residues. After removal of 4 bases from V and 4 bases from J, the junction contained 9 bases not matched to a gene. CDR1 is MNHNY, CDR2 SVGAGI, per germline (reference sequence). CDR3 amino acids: CASSSTKGTVYGYTF. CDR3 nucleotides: TGTGCCAGCAGTTCTACAAAGGGGACAGTCTATGGCTACACCTTC.

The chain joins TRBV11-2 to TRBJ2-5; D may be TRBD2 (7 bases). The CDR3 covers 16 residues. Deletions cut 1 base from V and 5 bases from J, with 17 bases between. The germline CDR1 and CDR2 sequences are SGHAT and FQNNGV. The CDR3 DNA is TGTGCCAGCAGCTTAGTTGGAGGGGGGGCGTCGGAGACCCAGTACTTC. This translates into CASSLVGGGASETQYF. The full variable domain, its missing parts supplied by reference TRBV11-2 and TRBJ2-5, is EAGVAQSPRYKIIEKRQSVAFWCNPISGHATLYWYQQILGQGPKLLIQFQNNGVVDDSQLPKDRFSAERLKGVDSTLKIQPAKLEDSAVYLCASSLVGGGASETQYFGPGTRLLVL.

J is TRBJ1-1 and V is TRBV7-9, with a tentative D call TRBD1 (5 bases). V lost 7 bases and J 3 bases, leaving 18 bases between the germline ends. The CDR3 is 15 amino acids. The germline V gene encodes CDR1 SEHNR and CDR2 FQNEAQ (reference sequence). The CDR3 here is CASTPLGLPDTEAFF. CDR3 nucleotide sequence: TGTGCCAGCACCCCACTGGGGCTTCCGGACACTGAAGCTTTCTTT.

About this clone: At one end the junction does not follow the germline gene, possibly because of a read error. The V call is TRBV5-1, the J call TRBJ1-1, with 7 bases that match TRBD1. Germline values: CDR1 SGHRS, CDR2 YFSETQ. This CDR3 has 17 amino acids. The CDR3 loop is CASSSGLQGPENSEAFF. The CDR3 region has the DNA TGCGCCAGCAGCTCCGGATTACAGGGGCCTGAGAACAGTGAAGCTTTCTTT. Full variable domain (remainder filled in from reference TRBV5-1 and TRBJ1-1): KAGVTQTPRYLIKTRGQQVTLSCSPISGHRSVSWYQQTPGQGLQFLFEYFSETQRNKGNFPGRFSGRQFSNSRSEMNVSTLELGDSALYLCASSSGLQGPENSEAFFGQGTRLTVV.

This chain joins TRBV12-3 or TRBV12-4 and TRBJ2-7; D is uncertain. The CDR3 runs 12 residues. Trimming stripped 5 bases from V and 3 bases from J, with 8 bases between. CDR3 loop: CASSPQNYEQYF. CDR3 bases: TGTGCCAGCAGTCCCCAGAACTACGAGCAGTACTTC.

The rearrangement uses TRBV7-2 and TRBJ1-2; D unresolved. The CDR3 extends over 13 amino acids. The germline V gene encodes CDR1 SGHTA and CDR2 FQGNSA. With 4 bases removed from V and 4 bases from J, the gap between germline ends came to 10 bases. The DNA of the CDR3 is TGTGCCAGCAGCTACTGGTTTTCCTATGGCTACACCTTC. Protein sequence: CASSYWFSYGYTF.

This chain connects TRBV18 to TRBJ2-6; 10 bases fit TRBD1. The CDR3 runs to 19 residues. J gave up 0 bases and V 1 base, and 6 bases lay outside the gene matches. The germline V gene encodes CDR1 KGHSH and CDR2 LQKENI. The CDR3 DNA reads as TGTGCCAGCTCACCACAGTTAGACAGGGGGCCCTCTGGGGCCAACGTCCTGACTTTC. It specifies CASSPQLDRGPSGANVLTF.

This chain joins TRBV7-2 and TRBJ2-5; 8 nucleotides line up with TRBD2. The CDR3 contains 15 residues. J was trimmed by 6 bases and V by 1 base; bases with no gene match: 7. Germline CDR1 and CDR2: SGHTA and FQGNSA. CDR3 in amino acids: CASSLGGLEGKTQYF. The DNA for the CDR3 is TGTGCCAGCAGCTTAGGGGGACTAGAGGGAAAGACCCAGTACTTC. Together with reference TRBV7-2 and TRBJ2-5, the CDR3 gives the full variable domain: GAGVSQSPSNKVTEKGKDVELRCDPISGHTALYWYRQSLGQGLEFLIYFQGNSAPDKSGLPSDRFSAERTGGSVSTLTIQRTQQEDSAVYLCASSLGGLEGKTQYFGPGTRLLVL.

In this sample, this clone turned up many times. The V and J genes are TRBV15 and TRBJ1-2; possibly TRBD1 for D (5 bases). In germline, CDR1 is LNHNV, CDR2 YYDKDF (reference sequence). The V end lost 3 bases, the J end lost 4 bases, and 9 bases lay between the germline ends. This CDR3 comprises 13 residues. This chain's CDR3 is CATSSRRGYGYTF. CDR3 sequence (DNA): TGTGCCACCAGCAGTAGGAGGGGCTATGGCTACACCTTC.

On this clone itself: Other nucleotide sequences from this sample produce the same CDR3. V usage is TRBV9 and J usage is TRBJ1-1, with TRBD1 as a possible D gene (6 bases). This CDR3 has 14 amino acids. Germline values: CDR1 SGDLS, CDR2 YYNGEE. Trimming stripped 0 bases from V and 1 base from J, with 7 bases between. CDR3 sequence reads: CASSVVGGNTEAFF. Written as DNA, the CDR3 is TGTGCCAGCAGCGTAGTAGGGGGGAACACTGAAGCTTTCTTT.